Following are 30 T cell receptor beta chains from one sample sequenced in a study of vaccination and CD4 T cells after COVID-19. Antigen specificity for these receptors is unknown. The treatment was: approximately 9-day PBMC culture with coronavirus spike peptide pools or control peptides (ViraFEST assay). An Oncomine TCR Beta short-read assay was used to sequence the DNA from cultured CD4+ T cells. TCRdb passed the PCR reads through MiXCR, listing each CDR3 protein once. The repertoire includes about 20,000 distinct CDR3 sequences, 60% of them detected once, and approximately 9% sits in the top ten. Sample: CD4+ T cells from blood, cultured in vitro, taken after SARS-CoV-2 vaccination. All receptors derive from a human donor who had recovered from COVID-19.

The genes are TRBV12-3 or TRBV12-4 and TRBJ1-1; 7 bases align to TRBD1. The CDR3 is 17 amino acids. Losses at the gene ends were 1 base for V and 4 bases for J; bases not matched to a gene: 12. The CDR3 DNA sequence: TGTGCCAGCAGTTTAGAGATTGGGGGCAGGGGGACCACTGAAGCTTTCTTT. It specifies CASSLEIGGRGTTEAFF.

The chain links TRBV20-1 to TRBJ2-2, with 9 positions matching TRBD1. V gave up 0 bases and J gave up 5 bases; unmatched junction bases: 16. There are 19 residues in the CDR3. Germline V gene data show CDR1 as DFQATT and CDR2 as SNEGSKA (reference sequence). The CDR3 bases are TGCAGTGCTAGAGATCCGGTGACGGACAGGGGATGGCGGACCGGGGAGCTGTTTTTT. Translated, it gives CSARDPVTDRGWRTGELFF.

This chain connects TRBV6-5 to TRBJ1-6; D not certain. Germline-derived CDR1 and CDR2 are MNHEY and SVGAGI. The CDR3 has 14 amino acids. Between the trimmed V and J ends, which lost 2 bases and 7 bases, there was a span of 9 bases. The CDR3 sequence is CASSYRDGNSPLHF. In DNA, the CDR3 is TGTGCCAGCAGTTACAGGGATGGGAATTCACCCCTCCACTTT.

The rearrangement joins TRBV9 to TRBJ1-1; D not certain. Trimming took 3 bases from V and 3 from J, leaving 9 bases between them. Germline V gene sequence: CDR1 SGDLS, CDR2 YYNGEE. The CDR3 is 13 residues long. In nucleotides, the CDR3 is TGTGCCAGCAGCGGCCGCGAGGACACTGAAGCTTTCTTT. Encoded protein: CASSGREDTEAFF.

The chain uses TRBV29-1 and TRBJ1-2; 8 bases are a match to TRBD1. V gave up 2 bases and J gave up 0 bases; unmatched junction bases: 2. The germline V gene has CDR1 SQVTM and CDR2 ANQGSEA. The CDR3 has 14 amino acids. The CDR3: CSVERTGTNYGYTF. The CDR3 nucleotides are TGCAGCGTTGAACGGACAGGGACTAACTATGGCTACACCTTC.

The chain combines TRBV30 with TRBJ1-2; the match to TRBD1 covers 10 bases. Trimming removed 0 bases from V and 7 bases from J; junction bases left unmatched: 8. The CDR3 has 15 amino acids. Germline CDR1 is GTSNPN and CDR2 is SVGIG (reference sequence). The CDR3 bases are TGTGCCTGGAGTGTACCGGACAGGGGGTACGGTGGCTACACCTTC. This gives the protein CAWSVPDRGYGGYTF.

V gene TRBV6-5 combines with J gene TRBJ2-1; possible D gene TRBD2, 7 bases. Germline CDR1 is MNHEY and CDR2 is SVGAGI. Trimming took off 0 bases at V and 5 bases at J, with 14 bases between the two ends. This CDR3 has 16 amino acids. DNA for the CDR3: TGTGCCAGCAGTTACTCGAGGCGGGGGCGAAACAATGAGCAGTTCTTC. This encodes CASSYSRRGRNNEQFF.

The chain combines TRBV6-2 or TRBV6-3 with TRBJ2-3; D is tentatively TRBD1 or TRBD2 (5 bases each). Trimming cost V 5 bases and J 3 bases, with 12 bases left between them. The CDR3 consists of 14 residues. Per germline, CDR1 MNHEY and CDR2 SVGEGT. CDR3 nucleotides: TGTGCCAGCAGTCGGGACGGAGTAACAGATACGCAGTATTTT. Protein sequence: CASSRDGVTDTQYF.

This clonotype has just a few counts. The chain carries TRBV20-1 and TRBJ2-1; maybe TRBD2 (6 bases). Trimming stripped 3 bases from V and 3 bases from J, with 15 bases between. The germline gives CDR1 DFQATT, CDR2 SNEGSKA (reference sequence). CDR3 length equals 15 residues. CDR3 coding DNA: TGCAGTGCTAGTCAAGGCGGGGATTACTACAATGAGCAGTTCTTC. It yields the protein CSASQGGDYYNEQFF.

V usage is TRBV5-6 and J usage is TRBJ1-5, with a weak D call TRBD1 (6 bases). This CDR3 comprises 15 residues. The germline V gene encodes CDR1 SGHDT and CDR2 YYEEEE. Trimming took 3 bases from V and 7 from J, leaving 17 bases between them. The DNA for the CDR3 is TGTGCCAGCAGCTCCGGGGGACAAACGCGGCAGCCCCAGCATTTT. It codes for CASSSGGQTRQPQHF.

V gene TRBV2 combines with J gene TRBJ1-1, with a possible D match to TRBD1 (5 bases). This CDR3 is 12 amino acids long. V was clipped by 3 bases and J by 10 bases, with 12 bases between them. CDR1 and CDR2 (germline): SNHLY, FYNNEI. As DNA, the CDR3 is TGTGCCAGCAGTGAGGATCGACAGCCAGCTTTCTTT. Translated, it gives CASSEDRQPAFF.

This clonotype was seen a single time. This chain connects TRBV12-3 or TRBV12-4 to TRBJ1-1, with 7 bases fitting TRBD1. The CDR3 extends over 12 amino acids. The V gene end was trimmed by 6 bases and the J gene end by 7 bases; junction bases not matched to a gene: 5. This CDR3 reads CASRPRQGEAFF. The CDR3 DNA is TGTGCCAGCAGACCTAGACAGGGTGAAGCTTTCTTT.

This chain joins TRBV11-3 and TRBJ2-7; D tentatively reads TRBD1 or TRBD2 (6 bases each). V was shortened by 5 bases and J by 4 bases, with 12 bases between the two germline ends. The CDR3 loop spans 13 amino acids. The V gene's germline CDR1 is SGHNT and CDR2 YENEEA. CDR3 in DNA: TGTGCCAGCAGCCCAGGCGGGACATACGAGCAGTACTTC. This gives the protein CASSPGGTYEQYF.

This clonotype was counted only a few times. The chain combines TRBV6-2 or TRBV6-3 with TRBJ1-6; 9 bases are shared with TRBD1. Germline V gene sequence: CDR1 MNHEY, CDR2 SVGEGT. Trimming removed 6 bases from V and 7 bases from J; junction bases left unmatched: 7. CDR3 length: 15 residues. The CDR3 DNA reads TGTGCCAGCAGCTACCTCGGGACAGGGAATTCACCCCTCCACTTT. This gives the protein CASSYLGTGNSPLHF.

The chain employs TRBV18 and TRBJ1-6; D may be TRBD1 (6 bases). CDR3 length: 17 amino acids. Per germline, CDR1 KGHSH and CDR2 LQKENI. The germline V and J ends were trimmed by 3 bases and 9 bases, with 21 bases remaining between them. In DNA, the CDR3 is TGTGCCAGCTCACCGACAGGAGGCTTCGGAGGTATTTCACCCCTCCACTTT. Translating it yields CASSPTGGFGGISPLHF.

The rearrangement joins TRBV5-1 to TRBJ2-7; D gene unclear. The CDR3 is made up of 14 amino acids. CDR1 and CDR2 from the germline V gene are SGHRS and YFSETQ. V dropped 0 bases and J dropped 0 bases, with 7 bases sitting between them. CDR3 sequence (DNA): TGCGCCAGCAGCTTGGAGACCTACTCCTACGAGCAGTACTTC. It specifies CASSLETYSYEQYF.

This chain links TRBV7-9 with TRBJ2-3; 7 bases align to TRBD2. Per the germline V gene, CDR1 is SEHNR and CDR2 is FQNEAQ (reference sequence). This CDR3 region has 16 residues. V shed 5 bases and J 0 bases; nucleotides not matched to a gene: 8. The CDR3 sequence: CASSGGSGASTDTQYF. DNA for the CDR3: TGTGCCAGCAGCGGTGGAAGCGGGGCTAGCACAGATACGCAGTATTTT.

The CDR3 DNA follows: TGCAGTGCACACCTAGCGGGAGTAGGCGAGCAGTACTTC. Protein: CSAHLAGVGEQYF. The gene calls are TRBV20-1 and TRBJ2-7, with TRBD2 matching over 10 bases. J was trimmed by 6 bases and V by 6 bases; bases with no gene match: 8. Germline CDR1 is DFQATT and CDR2 is SNEGSKA (reference sequence). The CDR3 has 13 residues.

This clonotype was observed once. This chain joins TRBV2 and TRBJ2-5, with 9 bases identical to TRBD2. Germline assignment: CDR1 SNHLY and CDR2 FYNNEI. J gave up 3 bases and V 3 bases, and 8 bases lay outside the gene matches. The CDR3 totals 16 residues. Here the CDR3 DNA reads TGTGCCAGCAGTGAGCTAAGGACTAGCGCCAAAGAGACCCAGTACTTC. Its protein is CASSELRTSAKETQYF.

The chain employs TRBV7-2 and TRBJ2-3; no clear D gene. The ends were cut back, 0 bases at V and 3 bases at J, with 13 bases in the middle. CDR3 length equals 16 residues. CDR1 SGHTA and CDR2 FQGNSA come from the germline V gene. CDR3 amino acids: CASSLAAAGLTDTQYF. The CDR3 bases are TGTGCCAGCAGCTTAGCTGCGGCCGGGTTGACAGATACGCAGTATTTT.

This sequence joins TRBV19 and TRBJ1-1; D perhaps matches TRBD1 (6 bases). Germline V gene data show CDR1 as LNHDA and CDR2 as SQIVND (reference sequence). The CDR3 is 13 residues long. The ends were cut back, 10 bases at V and 3 bases at J, with 15 bases in the middle. The CDR3 nucleotides are TGTGCCACGAGGGGGACGGATTACACTGAAGCTTTCTTT. Its translation: CATRGTDYTEAFF.

Only a few counts were recorded for this clonotype. The rearrangement links TRBV7-2 to TRBJ1-6; D is perhaps TRBD1 (6 bases). V was trimmed by 5 bases and J by 9 bases, leaving 17 bases between them. CDR3 size: 15 residues. Germline CDR1 reads SGHTA; CDR2 reads FQGNSA. Here the CDR3 DNA reads TGTGCCAGCAGCCGCGAAACAGGGATCGGTTCACCCCTCCACTTT. This codes for CASSRETGIGSPLHF.

This clonotype has a handful of counts. The CDR3 loop is CASSATGLDQPQHF. The CDR3 DNA reads TGTGCCAGCAGTGCAACAGGACTTGACCAGCCCCAGCATTTT. The rearrangement links TRBV6-4 to TRBJ1-5; possible D gene TRBD1, 5 bases. CDR3 length: 14 residues. Germline V gives CDR1 MRHNA, CDR2 SNTAGT. With 4 bases removed from V and 7 bases from J, the gap between germline ends came to 14 bases.

The rearrangement links TRBV7-2 to TRBJ2-2; D not resolved. CDR1 and CDR2 (germline): SGHTA, FQGNSA. V lost 3 bases to trimming and J lost 5 bases, with 16 bases between them. This CDR3 comprises 16 residues. CDR3 in amino acids: CASSFRPQSLTGELFF. The DNA of the CDR3 is TGTGCCAGCAGCTTTAGGCCCCAGTCATTGACCGGGGAGCTGTTTTTT.

This chain connects TRBV20-1 to TRBJ2-5, with 7 positions matching TRBD1. The germline gives CDR1 DFQATT, CDR2 SNEGSKA (reference sequence). V gave up 5 bases and J gave up 1 base; unmatched junction bases: 7. CDR3 length: 14 residues. This CDR3 is CSAGPGTAQETQYF. The CDR3 DNA follows: TGCAGTGCTGGACCCGGGACAGCCCAAGAGACCCAGTACTTC.

The V gene is TRBV27, the J gene TRBJ1-6; TRBD1 agrees at 7 bases. The germline CDR1 and CDR2 sequences are MNHEY and SMNVEV (reference sequence). V shed 5 bases, J shed 12 bases, and the junction held 7 bases outside the gene matches. CDR3 length: 13 residues. The CDR3 region is CASSKQGPGPLHF. CDR3 bases: TGTGCCAGCAGTAAACAGGGGCCGGGACCCCTCCACTTT.

This clonotype turned up a few times. V is TRBV7-8 and J is TRBJ2-2; either TRBD1 or TRBD2 may fit D (5 bases each). The CDR3 runs 14 residues. From germline, CDR1 is SGHVS and CDR2 FQNEAQ. V was clipped by 7 bases and J by 4 bases, with 13 bases between them. The CDR3 reads CASTIKGSTGELFF. The CDR3 DNA follows: TGTGCCAGCACCATAAAGGGGAGCACCGGGGAGCTGTTTTTT. The full variable domain, rest sourced from reference TRBV7-8 and TRBJ2-2, is GAGVSQSPRYKVAKRGQDVALRCDPISGHVSLFWYQQALGQGPEFLTYFQNEAQLDKSGLPSDRFFAERPEGSVSTLKIQRTQQEDSAVYLCASTIKGSTGELFFGEGSRLTVL.

This clonotype was counted a few times. The chain combines TRBV6-2 or TRBV6-3 with TRBJ1-2; D is ambiguous. V was cut by 6 bases and J by 4 bases, with 15 bases left in between. This CDR3 contains 14 residues. Germline V gene sequence: CDR1 MNHEY, CDR2 SVGEGT. The chain's CDR3 is CASRYGGKGYGYTF. Written as DNA, the CDR3 is TGTGCCAGCAGGTATGGAGGGAAAGGCTATGGCTACACCTTC.

This clonotype was counted between two and nine times. The V gene is TRBV20-1, the J gene TRBJ1-6; unclear D gene. Trimming took 6 bases from V and 10 from J, leaving 19 bases between them. The CDR3 has 14 residues. Germline V CDR1 and CDR2: DFQATT, SNEGSKA (reference sequence). The CDR3 DNA reads TGCAGTGCCAGTAAGCCACTCGGGAAATCACCCCTCCACTTT. This gives the protein CSASKPLGKSPLHF.

V is TRBV2 and J is TRBJ2-3; 10 positions match TRBD1. J gave up 1 base and V 4 bases, and 5 bases lay outside the gene matches. Germline-derived CDR1 and CDR2 are SNHLY and FYNNEI. The CDR3 covers 16 residues. In DNA form, the CDR3 reads TGTGCCAGCAGTGTAAGGACAGGGGGTCGCACAGATACGCAGTATTTT. This sequence encodes CASSVRTGGRTDTQYF.